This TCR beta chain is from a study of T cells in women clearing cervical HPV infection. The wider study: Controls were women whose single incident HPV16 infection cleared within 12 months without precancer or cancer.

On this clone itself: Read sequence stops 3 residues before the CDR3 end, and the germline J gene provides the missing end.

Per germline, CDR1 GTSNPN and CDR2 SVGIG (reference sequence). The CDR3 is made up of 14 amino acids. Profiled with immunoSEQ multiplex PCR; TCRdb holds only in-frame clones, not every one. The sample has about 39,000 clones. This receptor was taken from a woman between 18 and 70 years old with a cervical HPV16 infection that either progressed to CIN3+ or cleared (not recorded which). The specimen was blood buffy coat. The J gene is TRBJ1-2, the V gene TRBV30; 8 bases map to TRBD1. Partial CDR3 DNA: TGTGCCTGGAGTACCGGACAGGGAAGACCCGGC. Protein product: CAWSTGQGRPG. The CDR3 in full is CAWSTGQGRPGYTF.